These T cell receptor beta chains were read from a single sample in a study of cytomegalovirus exposure and HLA in healthy donors. TCRdb keeps only in-frame clones here, not all; method: immunoSEQ multiplex PCR. The sample holds over 110,000 clones, about four fifths seen once. Sequencing was done on a sample of PBMCs. The receptors were gathered from a male donor in good health and CMV-seronegative. Both conserved end residues are part of each CDR3. The order of the fields is clone size, V gene, D gene, J gene, CDR3 protein, CDR3 DNA. D genes are given only for firm matches. Size tells how often a clone was seen (once, few, many) or the class of an expanded clone, and some rows leave it out.

.	TRBV28	TRBD1	TRBJ1-1	CASSPPQGARTEAFF	TGTGCCAGCAGCCCGCCACAGGGGGCGCGAACTGAAGCTTTCTTT
.	TRBV18	TRBD2	TRBJ2-5	CASSTGLAGDRTQYF	TGCGCCAGCTCAACGGGACTAGCGGGAGATCGCACCCAGTACTTC
once	TRBV2	.	TRBJ1-1	CASSDYVAGEAFF	TGTGCCAGCAGTGACTACGTTGCGGGTGAAGCTTTCTTT
.	TRBV4-1	TRBD2	TRBJ2-1	CASSQEGTTNEQFF	TGCGCCAGCAGCCAAGAGGGGACTACCAATGAGCAGTTCTTC
.	TRBV13	TRBD2	TRBJ2-7	CASSLASGRALYEQYF	TGTGCCAGCAGCTTAGCGAGCGGGAGGGCTTTATACGAGCAGTACTTC
.	TRBV4-3	.	TRBJ2-7	CASSQGRGRYEQYF	TGCGCCAGCAGCCAAGGACGCGGGCGGTACGAGCAGTACTTC
.	TRBV10-3	.	TRBJ2-3	CATRNEAGTQYF	TGTGCCACCCGGAACGAAGCAGGTACGCAGTATTTT
.	TRBV18	.	TRBJ2-3	CASSPGRTDTQYF	TGTGCCAGCTCACCTGGGCGCACAGATACGCAGTATTTT
.	TRBV6-5	TRBD1	TRBJ2-7	CASGTGDYEQYF	TGTGCCAGTGGGACAGGGGACTACGAGCAGTACTTC
once	TRBV2	.	TRBJ2-3	CASSTPRGQSTDTQYF	TGTGCCAGCAGTACCCCTAGGGGCCAGAGCACAGATACGCAGTATTTT
.	TRBV19	.	TRBJ1-4	CASSISPGIPNEKLFF	TGTGCCAGTAGTATCTCGCCAGGGATACCTAATGAAAAACTGTTTTTT
.	TRBV7-9	TRBD2	TRBJ2-7	CASSPGVAGGSHYEQYF	TGTGCCAGCAGCCCCGGTGTAGCGGGAGGTAGTCACTACGAGCAGTACTTC
once	TRBV7-9	.	TRBJ2-3	CASSLVAGPSTDTQYF	TGTGCCAGCAGCTTAGTCGCGGGCCCTAGCACAGATACGCAGTATTTT
.	TRBV25-1	TRBD2	TRBJ2-1	CASSDTRSGRAVSEQFF	TGTGCCAGCAGTGACACACGGAGCGGGAGGGCCGTCAGTGAGCAGTTCTTC
.	TRBV5-1	TRBD1	TRBJ1-1	CASSSLPPGTGGGNTEAFF	TGCGCCAGCAGCTCCCTCCCCCCCGGGACAGGGGGGGGGAACACTGAAGCTTTCTTT
.	TRBV5-4	.	TRBJ1-1	CASSSPGTEAFF	TGTGCCAGCAGTTCTCCCGGCACTGAAGCTTTCTTT
.	TRBV5-6	TRBD1	TRBJ2-7	CASSLARDRPYEQYF	TGTGCCAGCAGCTTGGCCCGGGACAGGCCCTACGAGCAGTACTTC
.	TRBV7-9	.	TRBJ2-1	CASSLTLGSYNEQFF	TGTGCCAGCAGCTTAACCCTCGGGTCCTACAATGAGCAGTTCTTC
once	TRBV11-2	.	TRBJ2-5	CASSLLGAVQETQYF	TGTGCCAGCAGCTTACTAGGGGCGGTCCAAGAGACCCAGTACTTC
once	TRBV19	.	TRBJ1-1	CASSISNTEAFF	TGTGCCAGTAGTATCAGTAACACTGAAGCTTTCTTT
.	TRBV19	TRBD2	TRBJ2-7	CASSSREASYEQYF	TGTGCCAGTAGTTCGCGGGAGGCCTCCTACGAGCAGTACTTC
.	TRBV14	TRBD2	TRBJ2-3	CASSQGTSVRGADTQYF	TGTGCCAGCAGCCAAGGAACTAGCGTCAGAGGGGCAGATACGCAGTATTTT
.	TRBV19	.	TRBJ1-1	CASSIWQSAFF	TGTGCCAGTAGTATATGGCAGTCGGCTTTCTTT
.	TRBV5-6	.	TRBJ2-1	CASSSPVGQGPLGQFF	TGTGCCAGCAGCTCGCCTGTGGGACAAGGACCCCTGGGCCAGTTCTTC
few	TRBV27	.	TRBJ2-6	CASSRSGANVLTF	TGTGCCAGCAGTCGCTCTGGGGCCAACGTCCTGACTTTC
.	TRBV6-5	.	TRBJ1-1	CASSYFGIRGNTEAFF	TGTGCCAGCAGTTACTTTGGGATCAGGGGTAACACTGAAGCTTTCTTT
once	TRBV7-2	.	TRBJ2-3	CASSSSGSLDTQYF	TGTGCCAGCAGTTCATCGGGGAGTCTCGATACGCAGTATTTT
once	TRBV28	TRBD1	TRBJ1-6	CASSPPITIPGQGFGSPLHF	TGTGCCAGCAGCCCTCCAATAACGATCCCGGGACAGGGTTTTGGTTCACCCCTCCACTTT
.	TRBV27	.	TRBJ2-7	CASSPSLGQGGQYF	TGTGCCAGCAGTCCGTCGCTTGGGCAGGGCGGGCAGTACTTC
few	TRBV5-6	TRBD1	TRBJ2-2	CASSFLDRANTGELFF	TGTGCCAGCAGCTTCCTGGACAGGGCGAACACCGGGGAGCTGTTTTTT
.	TRBV19	TRBD2	TRBJ2-2	CASSHGGRGTGELFF	TGTGCCAGTAGTCACGGGGGGAGGGGCACCGGGGAGCTGTTTTTT
.	TRBV10-1	TRBD2	TRBJ2-1	CASSESGGVWREGRGEQFF	TGCGCCAGCAGTGAGTCCGGAGGTGTATGGCGGGAGGGCCGAGGGGAGCAGTTCTTC
.	TRBV7-2	TRBD2	TRBJ2-7	CASSLAPLAASPYEQYF	TGTGCCAGCAGCTTAGCACCCCTAGCGGCCTCTCCCTACGAGCAGTACTTC
few	TRBV19	.	TRBJ1-4	CASSLGLGEKLFF	TGTGCCAGTAGCCTGGGGCTTGGCGAAAAACTGTTTTTT
.	TRBV7-2	.	TRBJ2-7	CASRPAGRGGGEQYF	TGTGCCAGCCGCCCCGCGGGCAGGGGAGGGGGCGAGCAGTACTTC
.	TRBV30	.	TRBJ1-6	CAWSSPGHLSDSPLHF	TGTGCCTGGAGTTCCCCGGGACACCTGAGTGATTCACCCCTCCACTTT
.	TRBV11-3	TRBD1	TRBJ2-7	CASSPTTGSNYEQYF	TGTGCCAGCAGCCCAACGACAGGGTCGAACTACGAGCAGTACTTC
once	TRBV11-2	.	TRBJ2-1	CASSSFNEQFF	TGTGCCAGCAGCTCTTTCAATGAGCAGTTCTTC
.	TRBV30	TRBD1	TRBJ2-7	CAWSVTGDEQYF	TGTGCCTGGAGTGTGACAGGGGACGAGCAGTACTTC
once	TRBV5-4	.	TRBJ2-7	CASSAGSNYEQYF	TGTGCCAGCAGCGCCGGGAGCAATTACGAGCAGTACTTC
.	TRBV19	.	TRBJ2-3	CASSWSGSTDTQYF	TGTGCCAGTAGTTGGTCGGGGAGCACAGATACGCAGTATTTT
.	TRBV15	.	TRBJ1-4	CATSRDIFKGKATNEKLFF	TGTGCCACCAGCAGAGATATCTTTAAGGGGAAGGCAACTAATGAAAAACTGTTTTTT